Sequencing of this T cell receptor (beta chain) was carried out in a study of CXCR3-negative and CXCR3-positive naive CD8 T cells. UMI-tagged TRB cDNA libraries were built via 5' RACE. From its re-call of the 5' RACE reads, TCRdb lists each CDR3 protein once, without DNA. Found here are 150,000 or so distinct CDR3 sequences; the top ten clones hold around 0.27%. Overall study results and limits: The authors found comparable surface CD5 between naive subsets and inferred TCR strength from TRB CDR3 properties. The level of CXCR3 expression partially decreased after cryopreservation; the majority of assays used fresh PBMCs. Naive cells that were CXCR3-negative or CXCR3-positive used TRBV-TRBJ genes alike, while memory cells diverged.

Worth noting for this clonotype: The antigen is undetermined.

CDR3 length: 11 amino acids. CD45RO-CCR7+CD27+CD95- defined naive CD8+ T cells. What was sequenced was naive CXCR3- CD8+ T cells from blood. As for subset: CD45RO-CCR7+CD27+CD95- naive CD8+ T cells lacking CXCR3 (TNR3-). This receptor was taken from a human donor in good health. Some clones in this sample may be carry-over from other donors' samples. The chain joins TRBV12-3 or TRBV12-4 to TRBJ1-2; TCRdb reports TRBD1, a call that lacks DNA to check it against. CDR3 residues: CASSLGDGYTF.